Detailed here is one T cell receptor (beta chain). Samples each had at least 6 micrograms of total RNA extracted. Germline CDR1 is SNHLY and CDR2 is FYNNEI. CDR3 length equals 15 residues. V was clipped by 3 bases and J by 3 bases, with 12 bases between them. The data originate from a study of blood T cells in healthy people across ages. Using a J-beta primer mix together with a sample-barcoded 5' primer, a second PCR was run for 7 to 11 cycles. TCRdb re-called the 5' RACE reads through MiXCR, storing one row per CDR3 protein. The sample holds about 970,000 distinct CDR3 sequences; approximately 50% are singletons and the top ten take about 21%.

The chain links TRBV2 to TRBJ1-5, with D tentatively TRBD1 (5 bases). Sequences were obtained from blood. The clonotype comes from a woman aged 60 to 75 in good health. The CDR3 region is CASSDPRVVNQPQHF. In DNA form, the CDR3 reads TGTGCCAGCAGTGATCCCAGGGTGGTCAATCAGCCCCAGCATTTT. Full variable domain (rest looked up from reference TRBV2 and TRBJ1-5): EPEVTQTPSHQVTQMGQEVILRCVPISNHLYFYWYRQILGQKVEFLVSFYNNEISEKSEIFDDQFSVERPDGSNFTLKIRSTKLEDSAMYFCASSDPRVVNQPQHFGDGTRLSIL.